The T cell receptor beta chain described here comes from a study of OX40 agonist ivuxolimab in advanced cancers. Regarding the study in general: Ivuxolimab, which targeted the costimulatory receptor OX40 (CD134), was an agonistic, fully human IgG2 monoclonal antibody. Intravenous ivuxolimab was administered to patients every 2 weeks at six dose levels: 0.01, 0.1, 0.3, 1.5, 3 and 10 mg/kg. Of the roughly 52 dose-escalation patients, hepatocellular carcinoma was present in around 20, melanoma in roughly 15, renal cell carcinoma in 9 and head and neck cancer in 9. In the dose-escalation cohort, nearly 85% of patients were male, and the mean age was roughly 60 years with a range of about 20 to 80. Prior anti-PD-1, anti-PD-L1 or anti-CTLA-4 therapy was permitted, and checkpoint inhibitors had been received by approximately 39% of dose-escalation patients. Partial responses occurred in three dose-escalation patients: two with cutaneous melanoma and one with hepatocellular carcinoma. The purpose of peripheral TCRbeta sequencing was to test whether ivuxolimab changed TCR sequence diversity and led to clonal T-cell expansion. The monotherapy dose-escalation portion (N ≈ 50 patients) of the phase I ivuxolimab trial is reported in the paper. Study-wide findings and limitations: Clonal expansion of both CD4+ and CD8+ blood T cells was observed from baseline to week 6 at doses 0.1 to 3.0 mg/kg. After ivuxolimab, more expanded clones were found on average in CD8+ T cells than in CD4+ T cells. Partial responders in the 0.1-3.0 mg/kg groups had among the lowest normalized peripheral clonal expansion, especially among CD8+ T cells. Low levels of normalized T-cell clonal expansion were also seen in some nonresponding patients. Which antigens the clonally expanded peripheral T cells were specific for was not determined.

Trimming removed 0 bases from V and 3 bases from J; the gene matches leave 4 bases unexplained. Per the germline V gene (reference sequence), PRHDT is the CDR1 and FYEKMQ is the CDR2. The CDR3 runs 16 residues from the cysteine to the phenylalanine. The sequence is cut down to CDR3 DNA, 48 bases in frame from base 1. Genomic DNA was isolated from the sorted cells so that the TCRbeta CDR3 region could be sequenced. The immunoSEQ Assay was used to sequence the TCRbeta CDR3 regions. TCRdb took over this immuneACCESS table, retaining in-frame rearrangements with V and J assigned. Such tables are incomplete; in checked studies, under half of the missing clones stem from an unresolved V gene, and the remainder is unexplained. The sample yields roughly 86,000 clones; 80% to 95% were counted once. The ten largest clones capture roughly 1.1% of the sample. Patients with a history of autoimmune disease or receiving systemic immunosuppression were excluded from the trial. Peripheral blood for TCR sequencing was drawn from every dose cohort at baseline, at cycle 4 day 1 and at cycle 7 day 1. The samples were drawn from a first-in-human, open-label, multicenter phase I dose-escalation trial of ivuxolimab. Adults with locally advanced or metastatic melanoma, renal cell, hepatocellular, or head and neck squamous cell carcinoma were enrolled in the trial. Before TCR sequencing, CD4+ and CD8+ T cells were separately sorted from peripheral blood.

A remark on this clone: Its antigen remains unidentified. There are no base qualities to consult, and no much larger clone falls within one base.

This sequence originates from an adult with an advanced solid tumor such as melanoma, head and neck, liver or kidney cancer. The chain employs TRBV13 and TRBJ2-1; TRBD2 agrees with 8 junctional bases. The sequenced sample was CD4+ or CD8+ T cells sorted from blood, obtained in a trial of the OX40 agonist ivuxolimab. The encoded CDR3 is CASSLGGTRNYNEQFF. The nucleotide sequence reads as follows: TGTGCCAGCAGCTTAGGAGGGACTAGGAACTACAATGAGCAGTTCTTC. Reference TRBV13 and TRBJ2-1 genes cover what lies past the CDR3, so the full variable domain is AAGVIQSPRHLIKEKRETATLKCYPIPRHDTVYWYQQGPGQDPQFLISFYEKMQSDKGSIPDRFSAQQFSDYHSELNMSSLELGDSALYFCASSLGGTRNYNEQFFGPGTRLTVL.